Each of the 12 T cell receptor beta chains below was sequenced from the same sample in a study of blood T cell repertoires in COVID-19. Libraries were prepared by immunoSEQ multiplex PCR; TCRdb keeps only in-frame clonotypes and omits some of them. This sample has 50,000 to 75,000 clones; roughly 90% occur once, and the top ten carry 20% to 25%. The sample was peripheral blood. These receptors came from a woman in her forties or fifties with active or convalescent COVID-19.

Notes on this clone: Other nucleotide sequences in the sample specify the same CDR3. The chain combines TRBV5-1 with TRBJ1-3; D unclear. This CDR3 has 14 residues. The germline V gene encodes CDR1 SGHRS and CDR2 YFSETQ. The V end was cut by 0 bases, the J end by 4 bases, with 8 bases between. The CDR3 is CASSLETAGNTIYF. The CDR3, as DNA: TGCGCCAGCAGCTTGGAGACTGCAGGAAACACCATATATTTT.

The chain is built from TRBV7-2 and TRBJ2-3; 11 bases line up with TRBD1. This CDR3 contains 16 residues. The V and J ends lost 5 bases and 4 bases, in that order; junction bases with no gene match: 8. Germline CDR1 is SGHTA and CDR2 is FQGNSA. CDR3 nucleotide sequence: TGTGCCAGCAGCGCGGGACAGGGGGTATCTGCAGATACGCAGTATTTT. Translated: CASSAGQGVSADTQYF.

This clone was recorded a few times. The J gene is TRBJ2-3, the V gene TRBV29-1, with a weak D call TRBD1 (6 bases). This CDR3 has 12 residues. Trimming cost V 7 bases and J 0 bases, with 8 bases left between them. From germline, CDR1 is SQVTM and CDR2 ANQGSEA. The CDR3 loop is CSDDRSTDTQYF. The CDR3 coding sequence is TGCAGCGACGACAGGAGCACAGATACGCAGTATTTT.

The count of this clone is one. CDR3 nucleotide sequence: TGTGCCAGCAGTGGGACAACGTCGGGTGAAAAACTGTTTTTT. Protein sequence: CASSGTTSGEKLFF. The J gene is TRBJ1-4, the V gene TRBV25-1; a weak D match, TRBD1 (5 bases). The germline V gene has CDR1 MGHDK and CDR2 SYGVNS. The CDR3 covers 14 residues. Trimming took off 4 bases at V and 7 bases at J, with 13 bases between the two ends.

This chain links TRBV4-2 with TRBJ2-4, with D perhaps matching TRBD2 (5 bases). From germline, CDR1 is LGHNA and CDR2 YNFKEQ. The CDR3 runs 17 residues. With 0 bases removed from V and 0 bases from J, the gap between germline ends came to 12 bases. In DNA form, the CDR3 reads TGTGCCAGCAGCCAAGACCAATCTGGACTAGCCAAAAACATTCAGTACTTC. This encodes CASSQDQSGLAKNIQYF.

The rearrangement links TRBV29-1 to TRBJ2-7, with D tentatively TRBD2 (6 bases). The CDR3 runs to 14 residues. Per the germline V gene, CDR1 is SQVTM and CDR2 is ANQGSEA. The germline V and J ends were trimmed by 5 bases and 7 bases, with 21 bases remaining between them. The CDR3 nucleotides are TGCAGCGTTCAACCCATAGGAACAGGAGGGGAGCAGTACTTC. It encodes CSVQPIGTGGEQYF.

The V and J genes are TRBV27 and TRBJ1-1; perhaps TRBD1 as D (6 bases). The CDR3 extends over 14 amino acids. The V and J ends lost 2 bases and 1 base respectively, with 8 bases between them. Germline V gene sequence: CDR1 MNHEY, CDR2 SMNVEV (reference sequence). The CDR3 nucleotides are TGTGCCAGCAGTTTAATCAGGGGGAACACTGAAGCTTTCTTT. Translating it yields CASSLIRGNTEAFF.

The gene calls are TRBV30 and TRBJ2-1; 10 nucleotides align to TRBD2. Germline-derived CDR1 and CDR2 are GTSNPN and SVGIG (reference sequence). Germline trimming cut 2 bases from V and 7 bases from J; bases unmatched to any gene: 14. This CDR3 region has 17 residues. CDR3: CAWSRKPGLARGNEQFF. The DNA of the CDR3 is TGTGCCTGGAGTCGAAAACCGGGACTAGCGCGGGGGAATGAGCAGTTCTTC. The whole variable domain, filled in from reference TRBV30 and TRBJ2-1, reads SQTIHQWPATLVQPVGSPLSLECTVEGTSNPNLYWYRQAAGRGLQLLFYSVGIGQISSEVPQNLSASRPQDRQFILSSKKLLLSDSGFYLCAWSRKPGLARGNEQFFGPGTRLTVL.

The V gene is TRBV4-1, the J gene TRBJ1-2, with D hard to call. Trimming stripped 1 base from V and 1 base from J, with 13 bases between. CDR1 and CDR2 from the germline V gene are MGHRA and YSYEKL. The CDR3 is 16 residues long. CDR3 residues: CASSQVQSRVNYGYTF. CDR3 DNA sequence: TGCGCCAGCAGCCAAGTCCAATCGAGGGTTAACTATGGCTACACCTTC.

CDR3 in amino acids: CAAAGRRYNEQFF. DNA of the CDR3: TGTGCCGCCGCGGGACGTAGATACAATGAGCAGTTCTTC. This sequence joins TRBV24-1 and TRBJ2-1; possible D gene TRBD2, 6 bases. V lost 12 bases and J lost 4, with 15 bases in between. Germline V lookup: CDR1 KGHDR, CDR2 SFDVKD. The CDR3 spans 13 residues.

The chain joins TRBV29-1 to TRBJ2-7, with 8 bases lining up with TRBD2. The CDR3 contains 14 residues. With V trimmed by 6 bases and J by 5 bases, 12 bases remained unmatched. CDR1 is SQVTM and CDR2 is ANQGSEA in the germline V gene. The CDR3 sequence: CSVTGGAIAHEQYF. DNA of the CDR3: TGCAGCGTGACGGGGGGGGCGATAGCCCACGAGCAGTACTTC.

This chain connects TRBV29-1 to TRBJ2-2; 12 bases agree with TRBD2. Trimming took 6 bases from V and 3 from J; bases not matched to a gene: 8. Germline V gene sequence: CDR1 SQVTM, CDR2 ANQGSEA. This CDR3 is 16 amino acids long. The CDR3 nucleotides are TGCAGCGTGTCGGCTACTAGCGGGAGGTACACCGGGGAGCTGTTTTTT. Translating gives CSVSATSGRYTGELFF.